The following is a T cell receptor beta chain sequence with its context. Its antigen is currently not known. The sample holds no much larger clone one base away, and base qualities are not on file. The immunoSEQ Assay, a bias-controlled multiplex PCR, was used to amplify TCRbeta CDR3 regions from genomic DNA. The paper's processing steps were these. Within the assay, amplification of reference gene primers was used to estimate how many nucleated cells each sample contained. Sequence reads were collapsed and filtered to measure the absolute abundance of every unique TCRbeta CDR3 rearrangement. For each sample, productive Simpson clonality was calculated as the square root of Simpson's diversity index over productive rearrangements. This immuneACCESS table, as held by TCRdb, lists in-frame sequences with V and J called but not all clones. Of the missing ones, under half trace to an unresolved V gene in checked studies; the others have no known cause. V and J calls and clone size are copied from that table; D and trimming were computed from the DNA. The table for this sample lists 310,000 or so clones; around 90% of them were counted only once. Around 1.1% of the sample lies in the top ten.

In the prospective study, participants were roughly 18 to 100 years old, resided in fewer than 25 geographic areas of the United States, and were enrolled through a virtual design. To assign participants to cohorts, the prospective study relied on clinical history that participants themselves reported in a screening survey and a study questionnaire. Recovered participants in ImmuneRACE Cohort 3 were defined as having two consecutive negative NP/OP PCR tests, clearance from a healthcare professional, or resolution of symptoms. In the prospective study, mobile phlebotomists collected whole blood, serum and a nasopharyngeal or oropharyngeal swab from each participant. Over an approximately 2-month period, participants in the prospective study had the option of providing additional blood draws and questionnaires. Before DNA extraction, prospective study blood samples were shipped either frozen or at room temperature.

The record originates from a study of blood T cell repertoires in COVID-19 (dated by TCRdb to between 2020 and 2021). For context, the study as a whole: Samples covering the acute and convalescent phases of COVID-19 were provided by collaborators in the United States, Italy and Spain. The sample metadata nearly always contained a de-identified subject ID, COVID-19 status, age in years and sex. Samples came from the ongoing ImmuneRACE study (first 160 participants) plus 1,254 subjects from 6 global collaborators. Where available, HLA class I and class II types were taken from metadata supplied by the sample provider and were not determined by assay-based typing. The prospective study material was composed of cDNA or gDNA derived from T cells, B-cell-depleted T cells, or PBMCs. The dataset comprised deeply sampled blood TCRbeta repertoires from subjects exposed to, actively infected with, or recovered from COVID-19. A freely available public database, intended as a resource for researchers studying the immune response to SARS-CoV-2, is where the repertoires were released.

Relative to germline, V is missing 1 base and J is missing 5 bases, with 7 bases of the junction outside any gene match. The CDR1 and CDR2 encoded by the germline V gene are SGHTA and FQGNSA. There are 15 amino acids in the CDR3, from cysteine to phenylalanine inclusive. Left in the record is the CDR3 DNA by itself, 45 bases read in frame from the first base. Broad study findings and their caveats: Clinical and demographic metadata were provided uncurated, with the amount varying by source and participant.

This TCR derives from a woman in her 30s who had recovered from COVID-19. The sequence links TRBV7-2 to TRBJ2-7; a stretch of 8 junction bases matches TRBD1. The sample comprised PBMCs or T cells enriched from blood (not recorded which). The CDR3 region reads CASSLVAGGPHEQYF. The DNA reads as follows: TGTGCCAGCAGCTTAGTCGCAGGGGGCCCCCACGAGCAGTACTTC. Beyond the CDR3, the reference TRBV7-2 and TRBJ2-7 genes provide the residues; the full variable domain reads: GAGVSQSPSNKVTEKGKDVELRCDPISGHTALYWYRQSLGQGLEFLIYFQGNSAPDKSGLPSDRFSAERTGGSVSTLTIQRTQQEDSAVYLCASSLVAGGPHEQYFGPGTRLTVT.